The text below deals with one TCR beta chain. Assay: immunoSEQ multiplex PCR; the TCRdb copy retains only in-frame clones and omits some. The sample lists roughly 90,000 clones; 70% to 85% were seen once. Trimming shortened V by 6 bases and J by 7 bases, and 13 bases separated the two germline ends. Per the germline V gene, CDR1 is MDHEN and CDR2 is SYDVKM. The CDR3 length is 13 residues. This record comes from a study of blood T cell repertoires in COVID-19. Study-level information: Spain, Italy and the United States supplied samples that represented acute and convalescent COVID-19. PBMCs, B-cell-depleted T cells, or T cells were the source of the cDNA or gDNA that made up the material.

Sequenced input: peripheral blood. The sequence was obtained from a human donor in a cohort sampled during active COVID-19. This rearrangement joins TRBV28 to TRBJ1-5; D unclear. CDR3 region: CASRPGSRQPQHF. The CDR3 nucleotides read TGTGCCAGCAGGCCGGGATCCAGGCAGCCCCAGCATTTT.